This is a list of T cell receptor beta chains from one sample in a study of CD8+ T cells in alopecia areata. Using immunoSEQ multiplex PCR, the repertoire was profiled, and TCRdb retains in-frame clones only, with some absent. The sample has roughly 150,000 clones; less than 65% are singletons. Sequences were obtained from CD8+ T cells sorted from blood. The receptors originated from a human donor in good health. Both conserved end residues are part of each CDR3. Each record gives: V gene, D gene, J gene, clone size, CDR3 protein, CDR3 DNA. D genes are given only for firm matches. The size field is filled for only some rows; it gives once, few, many or a size class.

V: TRBV6-6
D: TRBD1
J: TRBJ2-7
size: -
CDR3: CAVLTGTGRDEQYF
DNA: TGTGCCGTTCTTACCGGGACAGGGCGCGACGAGCAGTACTTC

V: TRBV7-9
D: -
J: TRBJ2-5
size: -
CDR3: CASSSDSSQETQYF
DNA: TGTGCCAGCAGCTCGGACTCCTCGCAAGAGACCCAGTACTTC

V: TRBV29-1
D: -
J: TRBJ1-2
size: -
CDR3: CSVPHQGKGYGYTF
DNA: TGCAGCGTTCCCCATCAGGGGAAGGGCTATGGCTACACCTTC

V: TRBV29-1
D: -
J: TRBJ1-2
size: -
CDR3: CSVATVREYGYTF
DNA: TGCAGCGTTGCCACAGTTAGGGAGTATGGCTACACCTTC

V: TRBV5-1
D: TRBD1
J: TRBJ2-1
size: -
CDR3: CASSLGQGANEQFF
DNA: TGCGCCAGCAGCCTGGGACAGGGGGCAAATGAGCAGTTCTTC

V: TRBV29-1
D: TRBD1
J: TRBJ2-7
size: few
CDR3: CSVRTGSYEQYF
DNA: TGCAGCGTCAGGACAGGTTCATACGAGCAGTACTTC

V: TRBV29-1
D: -
J: TRBJ2-1
size: few
CDR3: CSVPGGCYNEQFF
DNA: TGCAGCGTCCCCGGCGGCTGCTACAATGAGCAGTTCTTC

V: TRBV9
D: TRBD2
J: TRBJ2-1
size: -
CDR3: CASSVVFSGRNNEQFF
DNA: TGTGCCAGCAGCGTAGTATTTAGCGGGAGGAACAATGAGCAGTTCTTC

V: TRBV19
D: TRBD1
J: TRBJ1-1
size: -
CDR3: CASSIGPGGVTEAFF
DNA: TGTGCCAGTAGTATAGGTCCAGGGGGCGTCACTGAAGCTTTCTTT

V: TRBV2
D: TRBD1
J: TRBJ2-7
size: -
CDR3: CASDRGRNEQYF
DNA: TGTGCCAGCGACAGGGGGAGGAACGAGCAGTACTTC

V: TRBV14
D: -
J: TRBJ2-3
size: -
CDR3: CASSRQSTDTQYF
DNA: TGTGCCAGCAGCCGACAGTCCACAGATACGCAGTATTTT

V: TRBV13
D: -
J: TRBJ2-1
size: -
CDR3: CASSLVPANEQFF
DNA: TGTGCCAGCAGCTTAGTACCAGCGAATGAGCAGTTCTTC

V: TRBV4-1
D: -
J: TRBJ2-7
size: -
CDR3: CASSQGGQDTYEQYF
DNA: TGCGCCAGCAGCCAAGGGGGACAAGACACCTACGAGCAGTACTTC

V: TRBV5-6
D: TRBD1
J: TRBJ2-1
size: -
CDR3: CASSLFAGGSYNEQFF
DNA: TGTGCCAGCAGCTTGTTCGCAGGGGGTAGTTACAATGAGCAGTTCTTC

V: TRBV27
D: TRBD2
J: TRBJ2-6
size: -
CDR3: CASTPGRVPGANVLTF
DNA: TGTGCCAGCACTCCGGGGAGGGTCCCTGGGGCCAACGTCCTGACTTTC

V: TRBV10-3
D: TRBD2
J: TRBJ2-7
size: -
CDR3: CAISSRTSGDVGQYF
DNA: TGTGCCATCAGTTCCCGGACTAGCGGGGACGTTGGGCAGTACTTC

V: TRBV29-1
D: -
J: TRBJ1-2
size: -
CDR3: CSVEAGRDGRGYGYTF
DNA: TGCAGCGTTGAAGCGGGGCGGGACGGACGGGGTTATGGCTACACCTTC

V: TRBV6-5
D: -
J: TRBJ1-5
size: once
CDR3: CASRNLGGNQPQHF
DNA: TGTGCCAGCAGGAATCTAGGGGGGAATCAGCCCCAGCATTTT

V: TRBV4-1
D: -
J: TRBJ2-3
size: -
CDR3: CASSQLVNLRDAGDTQYF
DNA: TGCGCCAGCAGCCAACTCGTCAATCTCCGGGACGCTGGAGATACGCAGTATTTT

V: TRBV4-1
D: -
J: TRBJ1-1
size: -
CDR3: CASSWVGTEAFF
DNA: TGCGCCAGCAGCTGGGTTGGCACTGAAGCTTTCTTT

V: TRBV5-1
D: TRBD2
J: TRBJ2-2
size: -
CDR3: CASSPYEREFPGELFF
DNA: TGCGCCAGCAGCCCTTACGAGCGGGAGTTCCCCGGGGAGCTGTTTTTT

V: TRBV29-1
D: -
J: TRBJ2-7
size: few
CDR3: CSVEDGGANEQYF
DNA: TGCAGCGTTGAAGATGGGGGGGCTAACGAGCAGTACTTC

V: TRBV6-6
D: -
J: TRBJ1-1
size: -
CDR3: CAAGEGEAFF
DNA: TGTGCCGCAGGGGAAGGTGAAGCTTTCTTT

V: TRBV2
D: -
J: TRBJ1-2
size: -
CDR3: CASRSVHAAGYTF
DNA: TGTGCCAGCAGGTCGGTCCACGCAGCTGGCTACACCTTC

V: TRBV4-2
D: -
J: TRBJ2-4
size: -
CDR3: CASSQDRHLKYF
DNA: TGTGCCAGCAGCCAAGATAGGCATCTTAAGTACTTC

V: TRBV19
D: -
J: TRBJ1-2
size: -
CDR3: CASSIILQNYGYTF
DNA: TGTGCCAGTAGTATTATTCTTCAGAACTATGGCTACACCTTC

V: TRBV5-1
D: TRBD2
J: TRBJ2-1
size: -
CDR3: CASSLALAGVNEQFF
DNA: TGCGCCAGCAGCTTGGCCCTAGCGGGAGTCAATGAGCAGTTCTTC

V: TRBV7-9
D: TRBD1
J: TRBJ1-2
size: -
CDR3: CASSSGQDPNYGYTF
DNA: TGTGCCAGCAGCTCCGGACAGGACCCTAACTATGGCTACACCTTC

V: TRBV9
D: -
J: TRBJ2-2
size: -
CDR3: CASSKPSGTGELFF
DNA: TGTGCCAGCAGCAAACCAAGCGGTACCGGGGAGCTGTTTTTT

V: TRBV9
D: -
J: TRBJ2-7
size: once
CDR3: CASSPRSGEQYF
DNA: TGTGCCAGCAGCCCTCGAAGTGGGGAGCAGTACTTC

V: TRBV27
D: TRBD1
J: TRBJ2-7
size: few
CDR3: CASSLGTGQVGGQYF
DNA: TGTGCCAGCAGTTTAGGGACAGGTCAAGTTGGAGGGCAGTACTTC

V: TRBV15
D: -
J: TRBJ1-4
size: -
CDR3: CATSNWQGYNEKLFF
DNA: TGTGCCACCAGCAACTGGCAGGGCTATAATGAAAAACTGTTTTTT

V: TRBV29-1
D: -
J: TRBJ2-1
size: few
CDR3: CSAPRSNEQFF
DNA: TGCAGCGCTCCCCGGTCCAATGAGCAGTTCTTC

V: TRBV19
D: -
J: TRBJ2-2
size: -
CDR3: CASSSYNTGELFF
DNA: TGTGCCAGTAGTTCCTACAACACCGGGGAGCTGTTTTTT

V: TRBV5-4
D: -
J: TRBJ2-1
size: -
CDR3: CASSLGWGDNEQFF
DNA: TGTGCCAGCAGCTTGGGTTGGGGGGACAATGAGCAGTTCTTC

V: TRBV2
D: TRBD1
J: TRBJ1-2
size: -
CDR3: CASNSGQGFYGYTF
DNA: TGTGCCAGCAATTCGGGACAGGGGTTTTATGGCTACACCTTC

V: TRBV7-9
D: -
J: TRBJ2-5
size: once
CDR3: CASSRDRQATQYF
DNA: TGTGCCAGCAGCCGGGACCGGCAAGCGACCCAGTACTTC

V: TRBV7-9
D: TRBD1
J: TRBJ1-5
size: -
CDR3: CASTGTGVNQPQHF
DNA: TGTGCCAGCACCGGGACAGGGGTTAATCAGCCCCAGCATTTT

V: TRBV28
D: TRBD2
J: TRBJ2-2
size: few
CDR3: CASSPRDSGRGGELFF
DNA: TGTGCCAGCAGTCCCCGTGATAGCGGGAGAGGCGGGGAGCTGTTTTTT

V: TRBV25-1
D: TRBD1
J: TRBJ2-6
size: -
CDR3: CASEGTEPSGANVLTF
DNA: TGTGCCAGCGAGGGGACAGAACCCTCTGGGGCCAACGTCCTGACTTTC